One and the same sample provided the 32 T cell receptor beta chains below, sequenced in a study of T-cell reconstitution after alpha-beta-depleted transplantation in children. Unique molecular identifiers were used to barcode this TCRbeta library. TCRdb itself ran the PCR reads through MiXCR, one entry per CDR3 protein. Of fewer than 250,000 distinct CDR3 sequences listed, roughly 15% were seen once; the top ten hold just under 45%. The specimen comprised PBMCs, mostly from graft donor cells, sampled 360 days after TCRalphabeta/CD19-depleted stem cell transplant. The receptors stem from a male patient aged 2 to 9 who had a stem cell transplant for acute lymphoblastic leukemia, so the T cells may come from the graft donor.

This clonotype turned up a few times. The chain recombines TRBV11-2 with TRBJ2-7; 7 bases match TRBD2. J lost 6 bases, V lost 1 base, and 15 bases had no gene match. This CDR3 has 17 amino acids. Germline CDR1 SGHAT, CDR2 FQNNGV. CDR3 in DNA: TGTGCCAGCAGCTTAGTAGGGGCTCGAGCGGGATCTTTCGAGCAGTACTTC. Its translation: CASSLVGARAGSFEQYF. The full variable domain, rest sourced from reference TRBV11-2 and TRBJ2-7, is EAGVAQSPRYKIIEKRQSVAFWCNPISGHATLYWYQQILGQGPKLLIQFQNNGVVDDSQLPKDRFSAERLKGVDSTLKIQPAKLEDSAVYLCASSLVGARAGSFEQYFGPGTRLTVT.

This clonotype was seen only a few times. V gene TRBV24-1 combines with J gene TRBJ2-5; no reliable D call. V lost 3 bases and J 3 bases, leaving 7 bases between the germline ends. The CDR3 has 13 amino acids. Germline V lookup: CDR1 KGHDR, CDR2 SFDVKD. The CDR3, as DNA: TGTGCCACCAGTGATACGGCAGAAGAGACCCAGTACTTC. Its translation is CATSDTAEETQYF.

The V and J genes are TRBV20-1 and TRBJ1-6; TRBD1 might be the D (6 bases). CDR1 is DFQATT and CDR2 is SNEGSKA in the germline V gene (reference sequence). The V end was cut by 6 bases, the J end by 7 bases, with 16 bases between. This CDR3 comprises 14 residues. The CDR3 bases are TGCAGTGCCTTATTACAAGGGGGGAATTCACCCCTCCACTTT. The encoded protein is CSALLQGGNSPLHF.

This clonotype was counted only a few times. This chain joins TRBV12-3 or TRBV12-4 and TRBJ1-2, with D hard to call. The CDR3 is 13 amino acids. The ends were cut back, 5 bases at V and 7 bases at J, with 14 bases in the middle. As DNA, the CDR3 is TGTGCCAGCAGTCCTGACCGGGCCATTGGCTACACCTTC. Residues: CASSPDRAIGYTF.

This clonotype was detected a few times. CDR3 bases: TGTGCCAGCACCCCTTGGGGACAGGGTTATGGCTACACCTTC. Its protein product is CASTPWGQGYGYTF. The rearrangement uses TRBV25-1 and TRBJ1-2, with 9 positions matching TRBD1. V shed 7 bases, J shed 5 bases, and the junction held 8 bases outside the gene matches. The germline V gene has CDR1 MGHDK and CDR2 SYGVNS. This CDR3 comprises 14 residues.

This clonotype came up a few times. The chain links TRBV20-1 to TRBJ1-5; no definite D call. Trimming shortened V by 2 bases and J by 0 bases, and 8 bases separated the two germline ends. This CDR3 is built from 14 residues. Looked up from germline, CDR1 is DFQATT and CDR2 is SNEGSKA (reference sequence). This CDR3 reads CSARPPYSNQPQHF. The CDR3 region has the DNA TGCAGTGCTAGACCGCCCTATAGCAATCAGCCCCAGCATTTT.

In this sample, this clonotype turned up many times. The chain couples TRBV5-5 to TRBJ2-7, with TRBD1 matching 8 bases. The CDR3 consists of 15 residues. With 3 bases clipped from V and 6 bases from J, the junction kept 11 bases outside the gene matches. Germline lookup yields CDR1 SGHKS and CDR2 YYEKEE (reference sequence). The DNA of the CDR3 is TGTGCCAGCAGCTCCAGGGGACAGGATCTCTTCGAGCAGTACTTC. It yields the protein CASSSRGQDLFEQYF.

The V call is TRBV2, the J call TRBJ2-2, with D possibly being TRBD1 or TRBD2 (5 bases each). There are 15 residues in the CDR3. V lost 4 bases, J lost 7 bases, and 16 bases lay in between. The germline gives CDR1 SNHLY, CDR2 FYNNEI. The CDR3 loop reads CASSASGTADGELFF. Written as DNA, the CDR3 is TGTGCCAGCAGTGCTTCCGGGACCGCTGACGGGGAGCTGTTTTTT.

This clonotype has only a few counts. The chain couples TRBV6-2 or TRBV6-3 to TRBJ2-1; 9 bases are a match to TRBD2. The CDR3 covers 16 residues. CDR1 MNHEY and CDR2 SVGEGT come from the germline V gene. V shed 3 bases and J 9 bases; nucleotides not matched to a gene: 12. The CDR3 DNA reads as TGTGCCAGCAGTTATCCCACAGCGGGAGGAGGTTTTGAGCAGTTCTTC. Translation: CASSYPTAGGGFEQFF.

This clonotype was seen a few times. The chain is built from TRBV12-3 or TRBV12-4 and TRBJ2-5; perhaps TRBD2 as D (7 bases). The CDR3 has 15 amino acids. The V end was cut by 7 bases, the J end by 1 base, with 16 bases between. CDR3: CASTPPGGPQETQYF. The CDR3 DNA sequence: TGTGCCAGCACCCCTCCCGGGGGGCCCCAAGAGACCCAGTACTTC.

The V gene is TRBV7-2, the J gene TRBJ2-7, with D possibly being TRBD1 (5 bases). Trimming shortened V by 4 bases and J by 5 bases, and 12 bases separated the two germline ends. Germline-derived CDR1 and CDR2 are SGHTA and FQGNSA. The CDR3 totals 13 residues. Written as DNA, the CDR3 is TGTGCCAGCAGCTCCAGGGTTCTGCACGAGCAGTACTTC. This sequence encodes CASSSRVLHEQYF.

The V and J genes are TRBV28 and TRBJ2-7; D is possibly TRBD2 (5 bases). From germline, CDR1 is MDHEN and CDR2 SYDVKM. V shed 6 bases and J shed 2 bases, with 14 bases lying between them. The CDR3 runs to 14 residues. CDR3 sequence reads: CASSPGSTPYEQYF. CDR3 coding DNA: TGTGCCAGCAGCCCTGGGAGCACCCCCTACGAGCAGTACTTC.

This clonotype was observed at least ten times. V gene TRBV7-8 combines with J gene TRBJ1-2, with D perhaps TRBD1 (6 bases). Germline V gene lookup returns CDR1 SGHVS and CDR2 FQNEAQ. This CDR3 is built from 19 residues. V lost 4 bases and J lost 4, with 28 bases in between. Here the CDR3 DNA reads TGTGCCAGCAGCTCAAAACAGTCTGGAGGTGGGACAAGGGCCTATGGCTACACCTTC. Its translation: CASSSKQSGGGTRAYGYTF. The full variable domain, in which reference TRBV7-8 and TRBJ1-2 provide the parts outside the CDR3, is GAGVSQSPRYKVAKRGQDVALRCDPISGHVSLFWYQQALGQGPEFLTYFQNEAQLDKSGLPSDRFFAERPEGSVSTLKIQRTQQEDSAVYLCASSSKQSGGGTRAYGYTFGSGTRLTVV.

This clonotype was observed a few times. The CDR3 region is CASSPPAGDEAFF. CDR3 DNA sequence: TGCGCCAGCAGCCCTCCCGCGGGGGATGAAGCTTTCTTT. The genes are TRBV5-1 and TRBJ1-1, with a weak D call TRBD1 (5 bases). This CDR3 is built from 13 residues. The germline V gene has CDR1 SGHRS and CDR2 YFSETQ. With 4 bases removed from V and 7 bases from J, the gap between germline ends came to 14 bases. Full variable domain (rest looked up from reference TRBV5-1 and TRBJ1-1): KAGVTQTPRYLIKTRGQQVTLSCSPISGHRSVSWYQQTPGQGLQFLFEYFSETQRNKGNFPGRFSGRQFSNSRSEMNVSTLELGDSALYLCASSPPAGDEAFFGQGTRLTVV.

This clonotype was found a few times. The J gene is TRBJ1-5, the V gene TRBV13; D call uncertain. Germline V gene data show CDR1 as PRHDT and CDR2 as FYEKMQ (reference sequence). The V end was cut by 2 bases, the J end by 3 bases, with 2 bases between. The CDR3 contains 12 residues. CDR3 DNA sequence: TGTGCCAGCAGCTTATACAATCAGCCCCAGCATTTT. It codes for CASSLYNQPQHF.

V usage is TRBV18 and J usage is TRBJ2-7; TRBD2 might be the D (5 bases). V was trimmed by 3 bases and J by 3 bases, leaving 12 bases between them. Germline-derived CDR1 and CDR2 are KGHSH and LQKENI. CDR3 length: 14 residues. The CDR3 sequence is CASSPSSGNYEQYF. The CDR3 DNA sequence: TGTGCCAGCTCACCTTCGAGCGGAAACTACGAGCAGTACTTC.

This clonotype was detected only a few times. The rearrangement joins TRBV6-5 to TRBJ2-2; possible D gene TRBD2, 5 bases. With 1 base removed from V and 3 bases from J, the gap between germline ends came to 9 bases. This CDR3 has 15 amino acids. CDR1 MNHEY and CDR2 SVGAGI come from the germline V gene. This CDR3 is CASSYWGADTGELFF. The CDR3 nucleotides are TGTGCCAGCAGTTACTGGGGAGCAGACACCGGGGAGCTGTTTTTT.

This clonotype has just a few counts. The J gene is TRBJ1-1, the V gene TRBV12-3 or TRBV12-4; TRBD1 matches at 9 bases. CDR3 size: 16 residues. Losses at the gene ends were 5 bases for V and 2 bases for J; bases not matched to a gene: 9. In DNA form, the CDR3 reads TGTGCCAGCAGTCCCCGGGACAGGGCCAAAAACACTGAAGCTTTCTTT. It yields the protein CASSPRDRAKNTEAFF.

This clonotype was picked up a small number of times. The rearrangement uses TRBV15 and TRBJ2-3; no definite D call. This CDR3 has 13 residues. The V and J ends lost 1 base and 7 bases respectively, with 9 bases between them. The germline CDR1 and CDR2 sequences are LNHNV and YYDKDF (reference sequence). The CDR3 DNA is TGTGCCACCAGCAGAGTTGGGATCCATACGCAGTATTTT. Translating it yields CATSRVGIHTQYF.

This clonotype was counted a few times. J is TRBJ2-1 and V is TRBV7-8; D not resolved. The CDR3 loop spans 17 amino acids. In germline, CDR1 is SGHVS, CDR2 FQNEAQ. V was pared by 5 bases and J by 0 bases, with 17 bases between. CDR3 loop: CASSLKILPSSYNEQFF. CDR3 nucleotides: TGTGCCAGCAGCCTAAAAATTCTCCCAAGCTCCTACAATGAGCAGTTCTTC.

This clonotype appeared a few times. This chain connects TRBV7-2 to TRBJ2-1; 10 bases fit TRBD2. Germline CDR1 and CDR2: SGHTA and FQGNSA. With V trimmed by 6 bases and J by 4 bases, 6 bases remained unmatched. This CDR3 has 15 residues. The DNA for the CDR3 is TGTGCCAGCAGAATAGCGGGGGGCCGATACAATGAGCAGTTCTTC. It yields the protein CASRIAGGRYNEQFF.

The table lists this clonotype with a few counts. The chain joins TRBV5-1 to TRBJ2-7, with D possibly being TRBD1 (6 bases). The length of the CDR3 is 15 residues. Germline-derived CDR1 and CDR2 are SGHRS and YFSETQ. Trimming pared 3 bases from V and 2 bases from J, leaving 15 bases between. The DNA for the CDR3 is TGCGCCAGCAGCTACTCCGGGACAAATCCCTACGAGCAGTACTTC. This gives the protein CASSYSGTNPYEQYF.

This clonotype was seen a few times. This chain connects TRBV12-3 or TRBV12-4 to TRBJ1-6; TRBD1 matches 7 bases. J lost 7 bases, V lost 3 bases, and 6 bases had no gene match. The CDR3 has 15 amino acids. The CDR3 nucleotides read TGTGCCAGCAGTTTGGTTGACAGGGTAAATTCACCCCTCCACTTT. Its protein is CASSLVDRVNSPLHF.

This clonotype showed up many times. The chain employs TRBV7-2 and TRBJ1-2; tentatively, D is TRBD1 (5 bases). CDR3 length: 13 amino acids. CDR1 and CDR2 (germline): SGHTA, FQGNSA. Trimming pared 3 bases from V and 2 bases from J, leaving 7 bases between. The CDR3 reads CASSLGRNYGYTF. In DNA form, the CDR3 reads TGTGCCAGCAGCTTGGGGCGGAACTATGGCTACACCTTC. Full variable domain (rest looked up from reference TRBV7-2 and TRBJ1-2): GAGVSQSPSNKVTEKGKDVELRCDPISGHTALYWYRQSLGQGLEFLIYFQGNSAPDKSGLPSDRFSAERTGGSVSTLTIQRTQQEDSAVYLCASSLGRNYGYTFGSGTRLTVV.

This clonotype was observed a few times. The CDR3 sequence: CASSFGGLAGGQETQYF. Written as DNA, the CDR3 is TGTGCCAGCAGCTTTGGAGGACTAGCGGGGGGTCAAGAGACCCAGTACTTC. V is TRBV7-9 and J is TRBJ2-5, with 14 positions matching TRBD2. This CDR3 spans 17 amino acids. Per germline, CDR1 SEHNR and CDR2 FQNEAQ (reference sequence). With 3 bases clipped from V and 2 bases from J, the junction kept 5 bases outside the gene matches. Variable domain in full (rest from reference TRBV7-9 and TRBJ2-5): DTGVSQNPRHKITKRGQNVTFRCDPISEHNRLYWYRQTLGQGPEFLTYFQNEAQLEKSRLLSDRFSAERPKGSFSTLEIQRTEQGDSAMYLCASSFGGLAGGQETQYFGPGTRLLVL.

This chain joins TRBV28 and TRBJ2-7; perhaps TRBD2 as D (6 bases). CDR3 size: 15 residues. The V and J ends lost 1 base and 1 base respectively, with 11 bases between them. Germline V CDR1 and CDR2: MDHEN, SYDVKM. The CDR3 DNA is TGTGCCAGCAGTTTATTTACTAGCCCTTCCTACGAGCAGTACTTC. This sequence encodes CASSLFTSPSYEQYF. The full variable domain, in which reference TRBV28 and TRBJ2-7 provide the parts outside the CDR3, is DVKVTQSSRYLVKRTGEKVFLECVQDMDHENMFWYRQDPGLGLRLIYFSYDVKMKEKGDIPEGYSVSREKKERFSLILESASTNQTSMYLCASSLFTSPSYEQYFGPGTRLTVT.

The chain carries TRBV11-1 and TRBJ2-2; the D call may be TRBD1 or TRBD2 (6 bases each). The V end lost 2 bases, the J end lost 6 bases, and 19 bases lay between the germline ends. The CDR3 is 17 residues long. Germline V CDR1 and CDR2: SGHAT, FQDESV (reference sequence). CDR3 in DNA: TGTGCCAGCAGCTTATTCCTTGGGGGGCTTGCAGCCGGGGAGCTGTTTTTT. Protein sequence: CASSLFLGGLAAGELFF.

This clonotype was detected only a few times. The chain carries TRBV18 and TRBJ1-1; 7 bases map to TRBD1. V shed 3 bases and J 10 bases; nucleotides not matched to a gene: 8. The germline CDR1 and CDR2 sequences are KGHSH and LQKENI. CDR3 length equals 13 residues. CDR3 bases: TGTGCCAGCTCACCCGGGACAGCCCCTGGAGCTTTCTTT. Its translation: CASSPGTAPGAFF.

The V and J genes are TRBV4-2 and TRBJ1-6, with D perhaps TRBD1 (6 bases). The V gene lost 1 base and the J gene lost 8 bases, with 15 bases spanning the gap. From germline, CDR1 is LGHNA and CDR2 YNFKEQ. The CDR3 runs to 16 residues. CDR3 sequence reads: CASSQVVNRDDSPLHF. In nucleotides, the CDR3 is TGTGCCAGCAGCCAAGTGGTGAACAGGGATGATTCACCCCTCCACTTT.

A few counts support this clonotype. J is TRBJ2-1 and V is TRBV7-2; no clear D. Trimming left V 1 base short and J 4 bases short, with 14 bases between. The germline V gene encodes CDR1 SGHTA and CDR2 FQGNSA. CDR3 length equals 16 residues. CDR3 sequence reads: CASSLVLVHTYNEQFF. In DNA form, the CDR3 reads TGTGCCAGCAGCTTAGTTCTTGTACATACATACAATGAGCAGTTCTTC.

The chain uses TRBV5-1 and TRBJ2-1; 8 bases map to TRBD1. Trimming removed 0 bases from V and 12 bases from J; junction bases left unmatched: 11. Germline V lookup: CDR1 SGHRS, CDR2 YFSETQ. This CDR3 has 15 amino acids. CDR3 bases: TGCGCCAGCAGCTTGGATACAGGGGGAGGTACCGGGCAGTTCTTC. This sequence encodes CASSLDTGGGTGQFF.

This clonotype turned up a few times. J is TRBJ1-3 and V is TRBV13; tentative D call: TRBD1 (5 bases). V was shortened by 5 bases and J by 0 bases, with 20 bases between the two germline ends. The CDR3 length is 18 residues. The V gene's germline CDR1 is PRHDT and CDR2 FYEKMQ (reference sequence). The CDR3 coding sequence is TGTGCCAGCAGCCCCCCCACGTGGGGCAGAGACTCTGGAAACACCATATATTTT. This gives the protein CASSPPTWGRDSGNTIYF.